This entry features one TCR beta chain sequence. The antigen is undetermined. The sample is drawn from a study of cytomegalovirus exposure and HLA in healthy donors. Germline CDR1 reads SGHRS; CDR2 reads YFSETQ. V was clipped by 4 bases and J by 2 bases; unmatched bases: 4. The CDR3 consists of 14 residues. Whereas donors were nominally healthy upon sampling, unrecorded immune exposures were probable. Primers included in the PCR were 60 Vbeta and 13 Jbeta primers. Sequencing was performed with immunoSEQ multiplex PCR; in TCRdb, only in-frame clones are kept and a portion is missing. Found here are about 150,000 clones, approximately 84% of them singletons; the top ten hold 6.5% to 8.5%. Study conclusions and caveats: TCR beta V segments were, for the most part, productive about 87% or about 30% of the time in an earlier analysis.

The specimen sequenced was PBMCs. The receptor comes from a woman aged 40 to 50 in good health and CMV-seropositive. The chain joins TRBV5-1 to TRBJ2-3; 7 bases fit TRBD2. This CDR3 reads CASSRGDDTDTQYF. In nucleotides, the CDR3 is TGCGCCAGCAGCCGGGGGGACGACACAGATACGCAGTATTTT.